This TCR beta chain was sequenced in a study of blood T cell repertoires in COVID-19. On the study more broadly: Donors in the United States, Italy and Spain gave samples during acute or convalescent COVID-19. In each case, the material was cDNA or gDNA derived from T cells, B-cell-depleted T cells, or PBMCs.

V was clipped by 0 bases and J by 9 bases; unmatched bases: 6. CDR3 length equals 17 residues. The germline V gene encodes CDR1 LGHNA and CDR2 YSLEER. In the original analysis: It was from reference gene primer amplification that nucleated cell counts were estimated. Only in-frame clones appear in the TCRdb table, and some are missing; sequencing was by immunoSEQ multiplex PCR. That table supplies the V and J calls and clone size; D and trimming were determined from the DNA. This table holds some 250,000 clones, 88% found once. This receptor was identified in a woman between 40 and 55 years old who had recovered from COVID-19. The rearrangement joins TRBV4-3 to TRBJ2-1; 15 positions agree with TRBD2. Source material: peripheral blood. This CDR3 is CASSQDRTSGRGAEQFF. The CDR3 nucleotides read TGCGCCAGCAGCCAAGATCGGACTAGCGGGAGGGGGGCTGAGCAGTTCTTC.